This note documents a single TCR beta chain sequence. This clone was seen only once. Its antigen is currently not known. No much larger clone exists at a distance of one base, and base qualities are not known. This record comes from a study of graft-versus-host responses after intestinal transplantation (dated by TCRdb to the early 2020s). About the study as a whole: Recipients received multivisceral, liver-intestinal, or isolated intestinal transplants. Every recipient was given anti-thymocyte globulin induction, then maintenance tacrolimus and steroids for roughly 3 years. Bulk TCR-beta CDR3 sequencing was used to track graft-versus-host and host-versus-graft alloreactive T cell clones in the graft, circulation and bone marrow after intestinal transplantation. To identify alloreactive clones, pre-transplant mixed lymphocyte reaction products were sequenced and then compared with unstimulated pre-transplant donor and recipient T cells. The cohort enrolled 24 intestinal transplant recipients, one of whom was a retransplant, and 3 patients without pretransplant specimens were excluded. Donor T cell macrochimerism was defined as a peak of at least 4% donor T cells among recipient peripheral blood mononuclear cells. Rather than going through the commercial service, samples from a few later patients were sequenced in-house on an Illumina MiSeq and processed with MiXCR.

Blood samples were collected up to 4 times in the first month after transplant and then at least monthly when available. Library preparation used the immunoSEQ multiplex PCR assay. For most patients, genomic DNA was subjected to high-throughput TCR-beta CDR3 sequencing by Adaptive Biotechnologies. The authors' pipeline ran thus. TCR sequencing data were retrieved from Adaptive's ImmunoSEQ software for more than 15 patients, whereas a few other patients were processed with MiXCR and VDJtools. CDR3 nucleotide sequences shared between donor and recipient were removed because their origin could not be assigned. Alloreactive clones required at least 2-fold expansion over unstimulated cells and minimum CFSE-low frequency of 0.002% (template counts) or 0.001% (read counts). Clones detected in sequenced pre-transplant spleen, lymph node, or MLR CFSE-low populations of the donor or recipient were defined as mappable. Cumulative frequency of alloreactive clones was calculated as a percentage of all sequences weighted by copy number. TCRdb re-hosts the immuneACCESS table, in-frame sequences only. Its copies lack some clones; in the studies checked, an unresolved V gene accounts for under half of them, and the cause for the rest is not known. V and J calls and clone size are copied from that table; D and trimming were computed from the DNA. The sample includes under 100,000 clones, with approximately 92% observed a single time. The top ten constitute roughly a sixth of the sample.

On the study overall, not on this receptor specifically: GvH clones were detected in recipient bone marrow, and some appeared earlier in ileal mucosa or blood, consistent with an intestinal mucosal origin. In patients with donor T cell macrochimerism, the allografts had high GvH to HvG T cell clonal ratios. Conclusions were limited by the relatively low number and heterogeneity of intestinal transplant patients. Early after transplant, peak levels of circulating GvH clones were associated with declines in HvG clones.

There are 17 amino acids in the CDR3, from cysteine to phenylalanine inclusive. Only the CDR3 DNA stays, 51 bases, in frame from base 1. V is reduced by 3 bases and J by 8 bases, leaving a spacing of 23 bases between them. Sequences SEHNR (CDR1) and FQNEAQ (CDR2) are obtained from the germline V gene (reference sequence). This clonotype was sampled from a human patient who received an intestinal transplant, so some T cells may come from the graft donor. Recombination joined TRBV7-9 with TRBJ2-1; tentative D gene TRBD1, with 5 bases matching. The sequenced sample was PBMCs, obtained 450 to 480 days after intestinal transplant. CDR3 sequence: CASSFRPRFTGAHEQFF. The base sequence is TGTGCCAGCAGCTTCCGTCCTCGGTTCACAGGAGCCCATGAGCAGTTCTTC.